A single sample gave rise to the 30 T cell receptor beta chains below, sequenced in a study of T cells in localized non-small cell lung cancer. Profiling relied on immunoSEQ multiplex PCR, and the TCRdb table lists in-frame clones only, not all of them. The profile shows roughly 40,000 clones, under 90% of them singletons. Sequencing used peripheral blood mononuclear cells, obtained before any cancer treatment. These receptors were obtained from an older male donor with stage II lung adenocarcinoma.

J is TRBJ1-2 and V is TRBV6-4, with a tentative D call TRBD1 (5 bases). The CDR3 contains 14 residues. V was pared by 1 base and J by 8 bases, with 14 bases between. Germline CDR1 and CDR2: MRHNA and SNTAGT. The CDR3 region has the DNA TGTGCCAGCAGTGACTGGCCCCTGGGGCAAGGCTACACCTTC. Encoded protein: CASSDWPLGQGYTF.

This clone occurred a few times. The chain uses TRBV4-2 and TRBJ2-7; D remains ambiguous. The CDR3 is made up of 13 amino acids. Germline V gene data show CDR1 as LGHNA and CDR2 as YNFKEQ. Trimming removed 3 bases at V and 2 bases at J, with 8 bases between. CDR3 residues: CASSQDPTYEQYF. The CDR3 nucleotides are TGTGCCAGCAGCCAGGATCCCACCTACGAGCAGTACTTC.

The V and J genes are TRBV5-5 and TRBJ2-5; possibly TRBD1 or TRBD2 for D (6 bases each). The CDR3 is made up of 13 amino acids. Germline loops: CDR1 SGHKS, CDR2 YYEKEE (reference sequence). The V end lost 2 bases, the J end lost 5 bases, and 10 bases lay between the germline ends. CDR3 bases: TGTGCCAGCAGCTTTCAGGGGAGGGAGACCCAGTACTTC. Translation: CASSFQGRETQYF.

The chain carries TRBV9 and TRBJ2-3; D is uncertain. The ends were cut back, 3 bases at V and 6 bases at J, with 14 bases in the middle. The CDR3 length is 14 residues. Germline V gene lookup returns CDR1 SGDLS and CDR2 YYNGEE. CDR3 residues: CASSAGVVADTQYF. The CDR3 bases are TGTGCCAGCAGCGCCGGCGTTGTAGCTGATACGCAGTATTTT.

This chain links TRBV25-1 with TRBJ1-5; 9 nucleotides line up with TRBD1. The germline gives CDR1 MGHDK, CDR2 SYGVNS. V lost 9 bases and J lost 3; bases outside the gene matches: 15. This CDR3 is 17 amino acids long. CDR3: CASQPAKGTGPNQPQHF. CDR3 nucleotides: TGTGCCAGTCAGCCCGCAAAGGGGACAGGGCCCAATCAGCCCCAGCATTTT.

The rearrangement joins TRBV6-5 to TRBJ2-7, with TRBD2 identical over 9 bases. The V gene end was trimmed by 4 bases and the J gene end by 6 bases; junction bases not matched to a gene: 7. CDR3 length: 14 amino acids. Germline CDR1 is MNHEY and CDR2 is SVGAGI. CDR3 sequence reads: CASSFSGGTGEQYF. CDR3 nucleotides: TGTGCCAGCAGTTTCAGCGGGGGGACGGGCGAGCAGTACTTC.

V is TRBV7-8 and J is TRBJ2-1; a possible D gene is TRBD2 (5 bases). The V end lost 2 bases, the J end lost 7 bases, and 9 bases lay between the germline ends. The CDR3 totals 13 residues. CDR1 is SGHVS and CDR2 is FQNEAQ in the germline V gene. The CDR3 reads CASSLYSGNEQFF. The CDR3 DNA reads as TGTGCCAGCAGCTTATACTCGGGGAATGAGCAGTTCTTC.

V and J are TRBV11-2 and TRBJ2-7; TRBD2 is a possible D gene (5 bases). CDR3 size: 15 residues. Germline CDR1 is SGHAT and CDR2 is FQNNGV. V was pared by 1 base and J by 6 bases, with 16 bases between. CDR3 loop: CASSLATTIGGEQYF. In DNA, the CDR3 is TGTGCCAGCAGCTTAGCAACCACAATCGGAGGCGAGCAGTACTTC.

This clone was counted once. The rearrangement uses TRBV5-5 and TRBJ1-3; 9 bases align to TRBD1. The CDR3 totals 16 residues. Germline-derived CDR1 and CDR2 are SGHKS and YYEKEE (reference sequence). V lost 5 bases to trimming and J lost 7 bases; unmatched junction nucleotides: 13. CDR3 sequence: CASSWILGQGRNTIYF. The CDR3 region has the DNA TGTGCCAGCAGTTGGATCCTCGGACAGGGGAGGAACACCATATATTTT.

This clone was recorded once. The gene calls are TRBV7-9 and TRBJ1-2; D is unresolved. CDR1 and CDR2 (germline): SEHNR, FQNEAQ (reference sequence). CDR3 length equals 12 residues. The germline V and J ends were trimmed by 1 base and 13 bases, with 13 bases remaining between them. The CDR3 nucleotides read TGTGCCAGCAGCTTAGGTCTGAGGGCTGGCACCTTC. It codes for CASSLGLRAGTF.

This chain uses TRBV4-2 with TRBJ2-7; 8 bases agree with TRBD2. This CDR3 spans 15 amino acids. Germline V CDR1 and CDR2: LGHNA, YNFKEQ. With V trimmed by 1 base and J by 2 bases, 4 bases remained unmatched. Here the CDR3 reads CASSQVTGGAYEQYF. DNA for the CDR3: TGTGCCAGCAGCCAAGTAACGGGGGGGGCCTACGAGCAGTACTTC.

V is TRBV5-1 and J is TRBJ2-1; TRBD2 agrees at 13 bases. The CDR3 spans 16 residues. Per germline, CDR1 SGHRS and CDR2 YFSETQ. The trim removed 4 bases at V and 4 bases at J, leaving 5 bases unmatched. CDR3 residues: CASSTELAGGYNEQFF. For the CDR3, the DNA is TGCGCCAGCAGCACAGAACTAGCGGGAGGGTACAATGAGCAGTTCTTC. Looking up the rest from reference TRBV5-1 and TRBJ2-1 gives the full variable domain: KAGVTQTPRYLIKTRGQQVTLSCSPISGHRSVSWYQQTPGQGLQFLFEYFSETQRNKGNFPGRFSGRQFSNSRSEMNVSTLELGDSALYLCASSTELAGGYNEQFFGPGTRLTVL.

The J gene is TRBJ1-1, the V gene TRBV25-1; possible D gene TRBD1, 5 bases. This CDR3 is 13 amino acids long. Germline V gene sequence: CDR1 MGHDK, CDR2 SYGVNS. The germline V and J ends were trimmed by 7 bases and 5 bases, with 14 bases remaining between them. CDR3 in amino acids: CASIRGGGTEAFF. CDR3 coding DNA: TGTGCCAGCATAAGGGGTGGGGGAACTGAAGCTTTCTTT.

V is TRBV5-1 and J is TRBJ1-4; D ambiguous. CDR3 size: 12 residues. V was cut by 2 bases and J by 11 bases, with 10 bases left in between. Germline V gives CDR1 SGHRS, CDR2 YFSETQ. CDR3 in DNA: TGCGCCAGCAGCTTCAATCAGGAGAAACTGTTTTTT. Its translation: CASSFNQEKLFF.

The genes are TRBV2 and TRBJ2-5; 9 bases map to TRBD1. CDR1 and CDR2 (germline): SNHLY, FYNNEI. Trimming cost V 8 bases and J 2 bases; bases outside gene matches: 6. The CDR3 is 14 amino acids. CDR3 bases: TGTGCCAGCGTACGGACAGGGGTTCAAGAGACCCAGTACTTC. The encoded protein is CASVRTGVQETQYF.

The chain combines TRBV7-9 with TRBJ1-2, with D possibly being TRBD1 (5 bases). Germline V gene sequence: CDR1 SEHNR, CDR2 FQNEAQ (reference sequence). The CDR3 runs to 13 residues. Trimming shortened V by 5 bases and J by 3 bases, and 10 bases separated the two germline ends. The CDR3 DNA sequence: TGTGCCAGCAGCCTAGAAGGGGACTATGGCTACACCTTC. It codes for CASSLEGDYGYTF.

This chain links TRBV10-3 with TRBJ2-2; a weak D match, TRBD1 (8 bases). V lost 2 bases, J lost 4 bases, and 23 bases lay in between. Germline assignment: CDR1 ENHRY and CDR2 SYGVKD. This CDR3 has 19 amino acids. CDR3 DNA sequence: TGTGCCATCAGTGAGGGCAGGACAGGGAGGGATTCATCCACCGGGGAGCTGTTTTTT. Translation: CAISEGRTGRDSSTGELFF.

V and J are TRBV7-9 and TRBJ2-7; D is undetermined. The CDR3 runs 12 residues. From germline, CDR1 is SEHNR and CDR2 FQNEAQ (reference sequence). The V and J ends lost 2 bases and 4 bases respectively, with 6 bases between them. This chain's CDR3 is CASSLTGYEQYF. As DNA, the CDR3 is TGTGCCAGCAGCTTAACCGGGTACGAGCAGTACTTC.

The gene calls are TRBV30 and TRBJ2-1; 7 bases line up with TRBD1. The CDR3 spans 13 residues. V dropped 8 bases and J dropped 6; count of bases not matched to a gene: 10. Germline V gives CDR1 GTSNPN, CDR2 SVGIG (reference sequence). The CDR3 sequence is CARDRDTGNEQFF. The DNA of the CDR3 is TGTGCCCGAGACAGGGATACGGGCAATGAGCAGTTCTTC.

In DNA, the CDR3 is TGTGCCAGCAGCTTAGGCGGTCCAGGGCAGACGAATGAAAAACTGTTTTTT. Translation gives CASSLGGPGQTNEKLFF. The chain is built from TRBV7-6 and TRBJ1-4; D is possibly TRBD1 (5 bases). Trimming left V 1 base short and J 5 bases short, with 17 bases between. Per germline, CDR1 SGHVS and CDR2 FNYEAQ. CDR3 length: 17 residues.

This clone showed up just a few times. V usage is TRBV27 and J usage is TRBJ2-1; D gene unclear. Trimming left V 6 bases short and J 11 bases short, with 17 bases between. Germline-derived CDR1 and CDR2 are MNHEY and SMNVEV (reference sequence). This CDR3 has 13 residues. The CDR3 region has the DNA TGTGCCAGCAGCGTTGAATGGCCAACTCAGCAGTTCTTC. It translates to CASSVEWPTQQFF.

The chain employs TRBV6-5 and TRBJ2-3; D perhaps matches TRBD1 (6 bases). Germline V gene lookup returns CDR1 MNHEY and CDR2 SVGAGI. The CDR3 consists of 13 residues. Trimming removed 6 bases at V and 4 bases at J, with 11 bases between. Here the CDR3 reads CASSQDSSDTQYF. The CDR3 DNA is TGTGCCAGCAGCCAGGACAGTTCAGATACGCAGTATTTT.

The chain is built from TRBV5-4 and TRBJ2-7; D is uncertain. Trimming took off 4 bases at V and 0 bases at J, with 8 bases between the two ends. Germline CDR1 is SGHNT and CDR2 is YYREEE (reference sequence). The CDR3 sequence is 13 residues long. The CDR3 loop is CASSPQSSYEQYF. The CDR3 DNA follows: TGTGCCAGCAGCCCACAGAGCTCCTACGAGCAGTACTTC.

The rearrangement links TRBV5-1 to TRBJ2-7; D possibly corresponds to TRBD1 (5 bases). Trimming left V 0 bases short and J 6 bases short, with 13 bases between. Germline V gives CDR1 SGHRS, CDR2 YFSETQ. This CDR3 is 14 amino acids long. The chain's CDR3 is CASSLDTGTGEQYF. As DNA, the CDR3 is TGCGCCAGCAGCTTGGATACAGGAACAGGCGAGCAGTACTTC.

A note on this clone: The junction shows a germline mismatch at one end, possibly a read error. The chain links TRBV19 to TRBJ2-7; 7 positions match TRBD1. This CDR3 is built from 12 residues. Germline V lookup: CDR1 LNHDA, CDR2 SQIVND (reference sequence). CDR3 sequence: CASSIDTGAVHF. Written as DNA, the CDR3 is TGTGCCAGTAGTATAGACACAGGGGCCGTCCACTTC.

This clone occurred a few times. The CDR3 loop reads CAWKGGRGGNTEAFF. CDR3 in DNA: TGTGCCTGGAAGGGTGGTAGGGGAGGGAACACTGAAGCTTTCTTT. This rearrangement joins TRBV30 to TRBJ1-1; a possible D gene is TRBD1 (5 bases). V was shortened by 4 bases and J by 1 base, with 16 bases between the two germline ends. CDR1 GTSNPN and CDR2 SVGIG come from the germline V gene (reference sequence). The CDR3 spans 15 residues.

There are a few counts of this clone. The J gene is TRBJ1-3, the V gene TRBV5-6; unclear D gene. CDR3 size: 13 residues. The V gene's germline CDR1 is SGHDT and CDR2 YYEEEE. The V and J ends lost 5 bases and 1 base respectively, with 7 bases between them. CDR3 amino acids: CASSRLSGNTIYF. DNA for the CDR3: TGTGCCAGCAGTAGACTTTCTGGAAACACCATATATTTT.

The chain carries TRBV5-1 and TRBJ2-2, with D unresolved. CDR3 length: 13 residues. Germline V gene sequence: CDR1 SGHRS, CDR2 YFSETQ. V gave up 4 bases and J gave up 7 bases, with 11 bases separating them. CDR3 bases: TGCGCCAGCAGCAAGGAAGACGTCGGGGAGCTGTTTTTT. It codes for CASSKEDVGELFF.

The gene calls are TRBV5-4 and TRBJ2-3; 9 bases are shared with TRBD2. From germline, CDR1 is SGHNT and CDR2 YYREEE (reference sequence). V dropped 0 bases and J dropped 4; count of bases not matched to a gene: 6. This CDR3 comprises 16 residues. CDR3 sequence reads: CASSLGRSGRPDTQYF. In DNA, the CDR3 is TGTGCCAGCAGCTTGGGGAGAAGCGGGAGGCCAGATACGCAGTATTTT.

This chain links TRBV5-4 with TRBJ2-1; D might be TRBD2 (6 bases). This CDR3 contains 13 residues. V lost 4 bases and J 6 bases, leaving 11 bases between the germline ends. The germline V gene has CDR1 SGHNT and CDR2 YYREEE (reference sequence). CDR3 in DNA: TGTGCCAGCAGCCCAACTAGCCCCAATGAGCAGTTCTTC. This codes for CASSPTSPNEQFF.